This entry features one T cell receptor (beta chain) sequence. What it binds is unknown. V was clipped by 5 bases and J by 1 base; unmatched bases: 3. The V gene's germline CDR1 is SGHNT and CDR2 YENEEA. The CDR3 is 14 amino acids. PCR used 60 Vbeta primers and 13 Jbeta primers. TCRdb's table, derived via immunoSEQ multiplex PCR, lists solely in-frame clones and lacks some. The sample includes some 78,000 clones, about 80% of them seen just once. This sample stems from a study of cytomegalovirus exposure and HLA in healthy donors. Overall study findings and caveats: Roughly uniform sequencing depth across donors was assumed, possibly incorrectly. Later analysis demonstrated an association between a missense DCLRE1C variant and TCR beta V- and J-gene trimming.

The sample comprised PBMCs. The rearrangement links TRBV11-3 to TRBJ2-5; 8 nucleotides agree with TRBD2. This clonotype originated in a woman aged 50 to 60 in good health and CMV-seropositive. The CDR3 region has the DNA TGTGCCAGCAGCGCCGGACTAGCCCAAGAGACCCAGTACTTC. Residues: CASSAGLAQETQYF.